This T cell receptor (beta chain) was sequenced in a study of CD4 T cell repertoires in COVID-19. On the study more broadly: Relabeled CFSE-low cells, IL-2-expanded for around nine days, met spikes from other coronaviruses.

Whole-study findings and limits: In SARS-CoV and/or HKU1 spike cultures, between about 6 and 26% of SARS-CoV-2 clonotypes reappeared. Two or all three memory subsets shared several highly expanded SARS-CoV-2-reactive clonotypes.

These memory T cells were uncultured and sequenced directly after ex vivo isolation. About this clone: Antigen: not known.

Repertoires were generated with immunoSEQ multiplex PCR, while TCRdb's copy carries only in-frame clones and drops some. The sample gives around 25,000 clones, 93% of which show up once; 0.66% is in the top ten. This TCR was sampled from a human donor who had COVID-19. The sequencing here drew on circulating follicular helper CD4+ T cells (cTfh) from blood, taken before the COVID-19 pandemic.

The CDR3 sequence: CASSPDRNQPQHF. The CDR3 bases are TGTGCCAGCAGCCCCGACAGAAATCAGCCCCAGCATTTT. The J gene is TRBJ1-5, the V gene TRBV28; tentatively, D is TRBD1 (5 bases). Germline values: CDR1 MDHEN, CDR2 SYDVKM. V dropped 6 bases and J dropped 4 bases, with 10 bases sitting between them. This CDR3 region has 13 residues.